This paragraph covers one T cell receptor (beta chain) sequence. The specificity of this receptor is unknown. No much larger clonotype is one base removed from it; base qualities were not supplied. Bone marrow was aspirated after transplant from the posterior iliac crest or another site chosen by the physician. The germline V gene gives CDR1 as SGDLS and CDR2 as YYNGEE. The CDR3 numbers 14 residues from cysteine through phenylalanine. Only the CDR3 part of the read is kept: 42 bases, read in frame from the first base. The data belong to a study of graft-versus-host responses after intestinal transplantation (dated by TCRdb to the early 2020s). Concerning the study at large: Multivisceral, liver-intestinal, or isolated intestinal transplants were received by the recipients. A peak of at least 4% donor T cells among recipient peripheral blood mononuclear cells was the definition used for donor T cell macrochimerism. Anti-thymocyte globulin induction was given to all recipients, followed by maintenance tacrolimus and steroids for two to four years. A cohort of approximately 24 intestinal transplant recipients, including one retransplant, was enrolled, and a few patients lacking pretransplant specimens were excluded. Rather than being sequenced by the commercial service, samples from a few later patients were sequenced in-house on an Illumina MiSeq and processed with MiXCR. Alloreactive clones were identified by sequencing pre-transplant mixed lymphocyte reaction products and comparing these products with unstimulated pre-transplant donor and recipient T cells. After intestinal transplantation, graft-versus-host and host-versus-graft alloreactive T cell clones in the graft, circulation and bone marrow were tracked using bulk TCR-beta CDR3 sequencing. The full study reports these points: Early after transplant, declines in HvG clones were associated with peak levels of circulating GvH clones. GvH clones turned up in recipient bone marrow, with some appearing earlier in ileal mucosa or blood, a pattern consistent with an intestinal mucosal origin. High GvH to HvG T cell clonal ratios were observed in the allografts of patients with donor T cell macrochimerism. The conclusions were limited by the relatively low number and heterogeneity of the intestinal transplant patients.

Library preparation used the immunoSEQ multiplex PCR assay. For most patients, high-throughput TCR-beta CDR3 sequencing of genomic DNA was performed by Adaptive Biotechnologies. The paper's data handling went like this. TCR sequencing data for some 17 patients were retrieved from Adaptive's ImmunoSEQ software; three other patients were processed with MiXCR and VDJtools. CDR3 nucleotide sequences shared by donor and recipient were removed because the origin of these sequences could not be assigned. At least 2-fold expansion over unstimulated cells and a minimum CFSE-low frequency of 0.002% (template counts) or 0.001% (read counts) were required for clones to be classified as alloreactive. Clones detected in sequenced pre-transplant spleen, lymph node, or MLR CFSE-low populations of the donor or recipient were defined as mappable. Cumulative frequency of alloreactive clones was calculated as a percentage of all sequences weighted by copy number. TCRdb limited this immuneACCESS table to in-frame rearrangements with V and J called. A share of clones is missing; checked studies link under half to unresolved V genes, and the rest is unexplained. V and J calls and clone size are those listed in that table; D and trimming were worked out from the DNA. This sample has around 15,000 clones in its table, and approximately 87% of those were observed once. The top ten constitute 5.5% to 8.5% of the sample.

The sequence was collected from a human patient who received an intestinal transplant, so some T cells may come from the graft donor. This chain is built from TRBV9 and TRBJ2-5; a weak D assignment points to TRBD2 (6 bases agree). The J call is uncertain, as TRBJ2-7 better fits the DNA end. Sequencing used bone marrow, obtained approximately 130 days after intestinal transplantation. The nucleotides read TGTGCCAGCAGCCTTAACGGACTAAACGGCGAGCAGTACTTC. The encoded protein is CASSLNGLNGEQYF.